The 4 T cell receptor beta chains listed next were all sequenced from one sample in a study of T cell repertoires in cytomegalovirus infection. One entry per CDR3 protein results from TCRdb running MiXCR on the reads. The sample yields 740,000 or so distinct CDR3 sequences, 35% seen once. The specimen sequenced was PBMCs. The receptors were gathered from a human donor in good health (CMV status not recorded). Some clones in this sample may be carry-over from other donors' samples.

The gene calls are TRBV6-6 and TRBJ2-3; perhaps TRBD2 as D (7 bases). From germline, CDR1 is MNHNY and CDR2 SVGAGI (reference sequence). Trimming removed 6 bases at V and 6 bases at J, with 19 bases between. CDR3 size: 15 residues. The CDR3 region has the DNA TGTGCCAGCAGCACAATCCGGGGGGCAATGGATACGCAGTATTTT. Amino acid sequence: CASSTIRGAMDTQYF.

The sample holds many counts of this clonotype. The J gene is TRBJ1-2, the V gene TRBV7-2, with TRBD1 matching over 7 bases. The CDR3 covers 16 residues. V lost 0 bases and J lost 4; bases outside the gene matches: 8. Germline V gene lookup returns CDR1 SGHTA and CDR2 FQGNSA. CDR3 nucleotides: TGTGCCAGCAGCTTAGCGCAAGGGGGCGCAGGCTATGGCTACACCTTC. Protein product: CASSLAQGGAGYGYTF. Complete variable domain (other parts from reference TRBV7-2 and TRBJ1-2): GAGVSQSPSNKVTEKGKDVELRCDPISGHTALYWYRQSLGQGLEFLIYFQGNSAPDKSGLPSDRFSAERTGGSVSTLTIQRTQQEDSAVYLCASSLAQGGAGYGYTFGSGTRLTVV.

This rearrangement joins TRBV4-1 to TRBJ1-2; D uncertain. The CDR3 length is 15 residues. CDR1 is MGHRA and CDR2 is YSYEKL in the germline V gene. V dropped 4 bases and J dropped 0 bases, with 12 bases sitting between them. CDR3 amino acids: CASSRRAQANYGYTF. In DNA form, the CDR3 reads TGCGCCAGCAGCCGACGGGCGCAGGCTAACTATGGCTACACCTTC.

This chain connects TRBV6-2 or TRBV6-3 to TRBJ2-1, with 9 positions matching TRBD1. Trimming at V came to 6 bases and at J to 9 bases, leaving 6 bases not matched to a gene. Germline assignment: CDR1 MNHEY and CDR2 SVGEGT. The CDR3 loop spans 13 amino acids. The CDR3 DNA reads TGTGCCAGCAGAGGGACAGGGTTCGGTGAGCAGTTCTTC. This sequence encodes CASRGTGFGEQFF.